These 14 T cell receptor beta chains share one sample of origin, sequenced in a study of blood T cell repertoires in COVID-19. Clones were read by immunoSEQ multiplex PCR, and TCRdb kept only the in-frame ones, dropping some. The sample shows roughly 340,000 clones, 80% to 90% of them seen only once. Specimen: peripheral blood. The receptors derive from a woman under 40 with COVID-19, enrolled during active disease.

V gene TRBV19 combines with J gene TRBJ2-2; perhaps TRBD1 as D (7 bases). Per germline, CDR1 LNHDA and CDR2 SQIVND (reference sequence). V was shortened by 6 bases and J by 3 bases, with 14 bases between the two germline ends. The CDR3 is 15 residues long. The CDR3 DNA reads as TGTGCCAGTAGCCCGCGGGACAGATACACCGGGGAGCTGTTTTTT. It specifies CASSPRDRYTGELFF.

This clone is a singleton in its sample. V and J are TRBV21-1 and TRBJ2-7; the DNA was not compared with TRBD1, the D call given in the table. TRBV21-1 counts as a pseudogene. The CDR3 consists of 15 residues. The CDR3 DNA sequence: TGTGCCAGCAGCACGAGGGACAGGGGCAACTACGAGCAGTACTTC. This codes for CASSTRDRGNYEQYF.

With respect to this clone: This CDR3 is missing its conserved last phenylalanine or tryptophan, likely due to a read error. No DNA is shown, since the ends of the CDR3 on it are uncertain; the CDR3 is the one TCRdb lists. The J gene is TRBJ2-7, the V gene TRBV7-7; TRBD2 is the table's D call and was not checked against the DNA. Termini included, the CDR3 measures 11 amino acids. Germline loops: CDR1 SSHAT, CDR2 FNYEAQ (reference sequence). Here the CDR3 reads CASSKGGHDSI.

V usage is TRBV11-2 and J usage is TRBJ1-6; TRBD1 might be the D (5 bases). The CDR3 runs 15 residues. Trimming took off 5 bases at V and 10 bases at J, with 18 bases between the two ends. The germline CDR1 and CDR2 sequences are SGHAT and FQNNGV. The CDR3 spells CASSIGPTELSPLHF. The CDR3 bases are TGTGCCAGCAGCATCGGTCCGACAGAACTATCACCCCTCCACTTT.

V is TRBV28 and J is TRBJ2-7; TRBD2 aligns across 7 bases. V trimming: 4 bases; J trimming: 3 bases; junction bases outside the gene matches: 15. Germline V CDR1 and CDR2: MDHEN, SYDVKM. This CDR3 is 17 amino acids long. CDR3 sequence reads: CASSSYRDYSSGYEQYF. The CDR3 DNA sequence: TGTGCCAGCAGTTCATACCGGGACTATAGCTCGGGCTACGAGCAGTACTTC.

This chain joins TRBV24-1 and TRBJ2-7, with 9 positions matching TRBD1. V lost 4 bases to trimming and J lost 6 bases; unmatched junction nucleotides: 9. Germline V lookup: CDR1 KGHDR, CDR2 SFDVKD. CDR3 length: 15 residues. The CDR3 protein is CATSDPGQGRTEQYF. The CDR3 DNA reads TGTGCCACCAGTGACCCCGGACAGGGGCGGACCGAGCAGTACTTC.

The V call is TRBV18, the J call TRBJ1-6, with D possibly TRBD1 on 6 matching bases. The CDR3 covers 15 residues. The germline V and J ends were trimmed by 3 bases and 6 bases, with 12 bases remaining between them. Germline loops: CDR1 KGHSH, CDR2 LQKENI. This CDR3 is CASSPIQGANSPLHF. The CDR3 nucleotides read TGTGCCAGCTCACCTATACAGGGAGCTAATTCACCCCTCCACTTT.

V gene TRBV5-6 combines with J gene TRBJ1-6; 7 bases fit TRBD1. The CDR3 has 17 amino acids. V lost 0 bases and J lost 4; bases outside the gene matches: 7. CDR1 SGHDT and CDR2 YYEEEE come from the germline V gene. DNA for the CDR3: TGTGCCAGCAGCTTGGAGACAGGGAATGCTTATAATTCACCCCTCCACTTT. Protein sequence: CASSLETGNAYNSPLHF.

The CDR3 sequence: CASSLWAPDRAIKNEQYF. The CDR3, as DNA: TGTGCCAGCAGTTTATGGGCGCCGGACAGGGCTATCAAGAACGAGCAGTACTTC. The chain has TRBV27 and TRBJ2-7; 8 bases fit TRBD1. After removal of 1 base from V and 5 bases from J, the junction contained 16 bases not matched to a gene. The CDR3 totals 18 residues. The germline gives CDR1 MNHEY, CDR2 SMNVEV (reference sequence).

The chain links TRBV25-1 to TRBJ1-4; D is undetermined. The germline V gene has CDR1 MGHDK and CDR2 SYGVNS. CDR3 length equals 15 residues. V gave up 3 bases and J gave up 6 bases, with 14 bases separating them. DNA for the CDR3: TGTGCCAGCAGTGATCCAGGCGAAATCCATGAAAAACTGTTTTTT. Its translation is CASSDPGEIHEKLFF.

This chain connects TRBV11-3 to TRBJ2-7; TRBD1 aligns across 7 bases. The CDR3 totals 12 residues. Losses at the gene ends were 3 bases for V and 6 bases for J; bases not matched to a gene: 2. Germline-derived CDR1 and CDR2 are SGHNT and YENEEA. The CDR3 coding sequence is TGTGCCAGCAGCTTTACAGGGGTCGAGCAGTACTTC. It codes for CASSFTGVEQYF. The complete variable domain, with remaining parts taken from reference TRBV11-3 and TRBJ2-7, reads EAGVVQSPRYKIIEKKQPVAFWCNPISGHNTLYWYLQNLGQGPELLIRYENEEAVDDSQLPKDRFSAERLKGVDSTLKIQPAELGDSAVYLCASSFTGVEQYFGPGTRLTVT.

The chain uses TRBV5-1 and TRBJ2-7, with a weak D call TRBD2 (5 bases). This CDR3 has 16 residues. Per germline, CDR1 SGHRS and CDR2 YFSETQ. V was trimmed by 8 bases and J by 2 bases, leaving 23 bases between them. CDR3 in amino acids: CASTPLATRLTYEQYV. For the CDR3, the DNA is TGCGCCAGTACCCCACTTGCCACTAGATTAACCTACGAGCAGTACGTC.

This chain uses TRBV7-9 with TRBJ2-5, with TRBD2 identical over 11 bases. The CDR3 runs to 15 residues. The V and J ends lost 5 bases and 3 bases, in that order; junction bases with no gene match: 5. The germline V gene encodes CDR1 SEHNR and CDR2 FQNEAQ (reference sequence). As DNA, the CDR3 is TGTGCCAGCAGCCGCAGGGGACTAGCGGAAGAGACCCAGTACTTC. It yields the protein CASSRRGLAEETQYF.

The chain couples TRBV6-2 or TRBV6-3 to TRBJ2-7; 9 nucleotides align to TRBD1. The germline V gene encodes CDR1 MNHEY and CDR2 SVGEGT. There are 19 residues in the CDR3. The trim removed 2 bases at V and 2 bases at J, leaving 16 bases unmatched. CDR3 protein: CASSYGDPVQGALAYEQYV. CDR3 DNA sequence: TGTGCCAGCAGTTACGGGGACCCGGTACAGGGGGCCTTGGCCTACGAGCAGTACGTC.